The 22 T cell receptor beta chains reported below all come from one sample, sequenced in a study of Graves' ophthalmopathy and Graves' hyperthyroidism. As the template, RNA transcripts were used to amplify TCR beta CDR3 regions. Investigators did first-round RT-PCR with HTBI primers, then second-round multiplex PCR. TCRdb redid the calling of the multiplex PCR reads with MiXCR, one entry per CDR3 protein. Here the sample spans about 640,000 distinct CDR3 sequences, under 50% being singletons. Sequencing was performed on peripheral blood. The receptors were sampled from an adult man with Graves' ophthalmopathy.

A remark on this clonotype: Here the CDR3 omits its conserved ending phenylalanine or tryptophan, so a read error is the likely source. J is TRBJ1-2 and V is TRBV12-3 or TRBV12-4; possible D gene TRBD1, 5 bases. V was clipped by 5 bases and J by 0 bases, with 19 bases between them. The CDR3 totals 17 residues. The DNA of the CDR3 is TGTGCCAGCAGTCTTAGACAGACCTCCTTAACTAACTATGGCTACACCCTC. Protein sequence: CASSLRQTSLTNYGYTL.

In the case of this clonotype: This may come from a read error, since a much larger clone is one base off. The chain links TRBV11-2 to TRBJ2-7; D is unclear. This CDR3 comprises 11 residues. CDR1 is SGHAT and CDR2 is FQNNGV in the germline V gene. Trimming shortened V by 0 bases and J by 7 bases, and 4 bases separated the two germline ends. The CDR3 here is CASSLDMEQYF. The CDR3 coding sequence is TGTGCCAGCAGCTTAGATATGGAGCAGTACTTC. The full variable domain, its missing parts supplied by reference TRBV11-2 and TRBJ2-7, is EAGVAQSPRYKIIEKRQSVAFWCNPISGHATLYWYQQILGQGPKLLIQFQNNGVVDDSQLPKDRFSAERLKGVDSTLKIQPAKLEDSAVYLCASSLDMEQYFGPGTRLTVT.

The chain is built from TRBV7-2 and TRBJ1-2; TRBD1 matches 8 bases. Germline CDR1 reads SGHTA; CDR2 reads FQGNSA. Unmatched junction bases numbered 14, after V lost 4 bases and J lost 10 bases. The CDR3 contains 15 residues. CDR3 amino acids: CASSSGQEGYYDYTF. The CDR3 DNA reads as TGTGCCAGCAGCTCGGGACAGGAGGGGTACTACGACTACACCTTC.

The sample holds a few counts of this clonotype. The CDR3 end shows no conserved phenylalanine or tryptophan, and so a read error is likely. No DNA is shown, since the ends of the CDR3 on it are uncertain; the CDR3 is the one TCRdb lists. The chain recombines TRBV10-3 with TRBJ1-1; the table's D call, TRBD1, has no DNA check behind it. The CDR3 totals 8 residues, both ends included. Germline V CDR1 and CDR2: ENHRY, SYGVKD. The CDR3 spells CAISELQG.

The rearrangement uses TRBV6-5 and TRBJ2-7, with 7 bases aligning to TRBD1. The V segment lost 0 bases and the J segment 7 bases; nucleotides outside the gene matches: 12. CDR1 is MNHEY, CDR2 SVGAGI, per germline. The CDR3 is 16 residues long. The DNA of the CDR3 is TGTGCCAGCAGTTACTCGGTGACAGGGCCCTTTGGTGAGCAGTACTTC. It specifies CASSYSVTGPFGEQYF.

The CDR3, as DNA: TGTGCCAGCAGCTTATTAAGGGGATATGCCGGGGAGCTGTTTTTT. It codes for CASSLLRGYAGELFF. The rearrangement links TRBV7-8 to TRBJ2-2; a possible D gene is TRBD1 (5 bases). Deletions cut 2 bases from V and 6 bases from J, with 13 bases between. The CDR3 is made up of 15 amino acids. The germline V gene has CDR1 SGHVS and CDR2 FQNEAQ.

A few counts support this clonotype. The chain couples TRBV7-2 to TRBJ2-1, with 9 bases matching TRBD2. Germline V gene sequence: CDR1 SGHTA, CDR2 FQGNSA. The CDR3 totals 12 residues. Trimming at V came to 3 bases and at J to 15 bases, leaving 6 bases not matched to a gene. The CDR3 region has the DNA TGTGCCAGCAGCTTGCGGGAGGGGGGACTGTTCTTC. Residues: CASSLREGGLFF.

This clonotype was counted at least ten times. The chain links TRBV15 to TRBJ2-7; possible D gene TRBD2, 5 bases. The CDR3 sequence is 11 residues long. CDR1 and CDR2 (germline): LNHNV, YYDKDF (reference sequence). Between the trimmed V and J ends, which lost 11 bases and 0 bases, there was a span of 8 bases. The CDR3 reads CAVGDSYEQYF. In DNA, the CDR3 is TGTGCCGTCGGGGACTCCTACGAGCAGTACTTC. Full variable domain (missing parts from reference TRBV15 and TRBJ2-7): DAMVIQNPRYQVTQFGKPVTLSCSQTLNHNVMYWYQQKSSQAPKLLFHYYDKDFNNEADTPDNFQSRRPNTSFCFLDIRSPGLGDTAMYLCAVGDSYEQYFGPGTRLTVT.

A note on this clonotype: Germline and junction disagree at one end, which may indicate a read error. The chain's CDR3 is CASSGTSGAETRYF. CDR3 nucleotides: TGTGCCAGCAGTGGGACTAGCGGGGCGGAGACCCGGTACTTC. The V call is TRBV11-2, the J call TRBJ2-5, with TRBD2 matching over 13 bases. The germline CDR1 and CDR2 sequences are SGHAT and FQNNGV. The length of the CDR3 is 14 residues.

Many counts were recorded for this clonotype. This chain connects TRBV10-3 to TRBJ1-2; 7 bases are a match to TRBD1. Germline V gene data show CDR1 as ENHRY and CDR2 as SYGVKD. This CDR3 has 14 amino acids. Germline trimming cut 6 bases from V and 3 bases from J; bases unmatched to any gene: 7. DNA of the CDR3: TGTGCCATCAGACTACAGGGGTTATACTATGGCTACACCTTC. It is translated as CAIRLQGLYYGYTF.

This clonotype showed up just once. The V gene is TRBV19, the J gene TRBJ1-2, with 8 bases lining up with TRBD1. Germline V gives CDR1 LNHDA, CDR2 SQIVND (reference sequence). This CDR3 comprises 14 residues. The V and J ends lost 4 bases and 2 bases, in that order; junction bases with no gene match: 3. The CDR3 region has the DNA TGTGCCAGTAGTAAGGCAGGGGGCAACTATGGCTACACCTTC. Translating gives CASSKAGGNYGYTF.

In its sample, this clonotype was seen a few times. The chain links TRBV13 to TRBJ2-5; 7 bases are shared with TRBD1. The CDR3 is 15 amino acids. Trimming took 8 bases from V and 5 from J; bases not matched to a gene: 14. In germline, CDR1 is PRHDT, CDR2 FYEKMQ (reference sequence). The CDR3 protein is CASGNRLDRLETQYF. The CDR3 DNA reads TGTGCCAGCGGCAACCGCCTGGACAGGCTGGAGACCCAGTACTTC.

CDR3 sequence reads: CSAYRGALRTEQYF. The CDR3 DNA is TGCAGTGCTTACAGGGGGGCATTAAGAACAGAGCAGTACTTC. V and J are TRBV20-1 and TRBJ2-7, with 8 bases fitting TRBD1. Germline lookup yields CDR1 DFQATT and CDR2 SNEGSKA (reference sequence). Unmatched junction bases numbered 13, after V lost 5 bases and J lost 7 bases. The CDR3 extends over 14 amino acids.

The chain employs TRBV28 and TRBJ2-7; D gene ambiguous. This CDR3 contains 15 residues. V was pared by 3 bases and J by 4 bases, with 16 bases between. Germline CDR1 reads MDHEN; CDR2 reads SYDVKM. The CDR3 loop reads CASSFSSAAPYEQYF. The CDR3 DNA reads TGTGCCAGCAGTTTTTCCTCGGCAGCACCTTACGAGCAGTACTTC.

The chain is built from TRBV25-1 and TRBJ2-6, with TRBD1 matching over 7 bases. CDR1 and CDR2 from the germline V gene are MGHDK and SYGVNS. This CDR3 comprises 18 residues. V was clipped by 8 bases and J by 0 bases; unmatched bases: 13. The CDR3 sequence is CASAKTGQARSGANVLTF. The CDR3 region has the DNA TGTGCCAGCGCGAAGACAGGACAGGCACGCTCTGGGGCCAACGTCCTGACTTTC.

This sequence joins TRBV2 and TRBJ2-7, with 10 bases fitting TRBD1. J lost 0 bases, V lost 7 bases, and 21 bases had no gene match. Per germline, CDR1 SNHLY and CDR2 FYNNEI. The CDR3 consists of 20 residues. In nucleotides, the CDR3 is TGTGCCAGCACCCCGGGACAGGGGATCCGGGGAACTATAAGCTCCTACGAGCAGTACTTC. Its protein product is CASTPGQGIRGTISSYEQYF.

This clonotype has only one observation. The chain uses TRBV20-1 and TRBJ2-5, with 9 bases aligning to TRBD1. J lost 3 bases, V lost 1 base, and 12 bases had no gene match. The CDR3 contains 17 residues. Germline V CDR1 and CDR2: DFQATT, SNEGSKA (reference sequence). The CDR3 loop reads CSARARGTGHTEETQYF. The DNA of the CDR3 is TGCAGTGCTAGAGCACGAGGGACAGGGCACACTGAAGAGACCCAGTACTTC.

A single count supports this clonotype. Just one base apart from a much larger clone, this may be a read error. V usage is TRBV5-1 and J usage is TRBJ2-5; D is perhaps TRBD1 (5 bases). Trimming left V 2 bases short and J 2 bases short, with 13 bases between. In germline, CDR1 is SGHRS, CDR2 YFSETQ. The CDR3 contains 15 residues. The CDR3 protein is CASSLEGHGQETQYF. CDR3 bases: TGCGCCAGCAGCTTAGAAGGACATGGACAAGAGACCCAGTACTTC.

This clonotype has ten or more counts. The chain recombines TRBV12-3 or TRBV12-4 with TRBJ1-2; 7 bases fit TRBD1. V lost 3 bases to trimming and J lost 6 bases; unmatched junction nucleotides: 4. The length of the CDR3 is 13 residues. CDR3 sequence: CASSFNRGDGYTF. CDR3 nucleotides: TGTGCCAGCAGTTTTAACAGGGGCGATGGCTACACCTTC.

The rearrangement links TRBV5-1 to TRBJ2-7; tentative D call: TRBD1 (7 bases). Looked up from germline, CDR1 is SGHRS and CDR2 is YFSETQ. The CDR3 length is 15 residues. The germline V and J ends were trimmed by 0 bases and 7 bases, with 17 bases remaining between them. The CDR3 reads CASSLAGDSLYEQYF. In DNA, the CDR3 is TGCGCCAGCAGCTTGGCGGGGGACAGTTTGTATGAGCAGTACTTC.

There are a few counts of this clonotype. V usage is TRBV9 and J usage is TRBJ1-1; TRBD1 might be the D (5 bases). The V end was cut by 2 bases, the J end by 6 bases, with 11 bases between. Germline loops: CDR1 SGDLS, CDR2 YYNGEE. The CDR3 is 13 amino acids. The DNA of the CDR3 is TGTGCCAGCAGCGTTGGGGCACGGGCTGAAGCTTTCTTT. Translating gives CASSVGARAEAFF.

This clonotype was counted many times. The CDR3 sequence: CASSSGFNQPQHF. In DNA, the CDR3 is TGTGCCAGCAGTTCCGGGTTCAATCAGCCCCAGCATTTT. The V and J genes are TRBV25-1 and TRBJ1-5; no firm D call. From germline, CDR1 is MGHDK and CDR2 SYGVNS. V lost 5 bases and J lost 3, with 8 bases in between. The CDR3 contains 13 residues. Combining the CDR3 with reference TRBV25-1 and TRBJ1-5 gives the whole variable domain EADIYQTPRYLVIGTGKKITLECSQTMGHDKMYWYQQDPGMELHLIHYSYGVNSTEKGDLSSESTVSRIRTEHFPLTLESARPSHTSQYLCASSSGFNQPQHFGDGTRLSIL.